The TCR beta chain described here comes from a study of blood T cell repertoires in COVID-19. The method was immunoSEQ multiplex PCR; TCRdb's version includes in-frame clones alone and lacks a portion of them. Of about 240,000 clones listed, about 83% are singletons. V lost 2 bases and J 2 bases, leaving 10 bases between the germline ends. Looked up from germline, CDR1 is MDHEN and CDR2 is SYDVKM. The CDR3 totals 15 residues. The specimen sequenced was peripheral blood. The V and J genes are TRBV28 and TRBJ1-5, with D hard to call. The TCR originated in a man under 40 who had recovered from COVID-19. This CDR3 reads CASSLPTGGNQPQHF. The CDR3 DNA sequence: TGTGCCAGCAGTTTACCTACGGGTGGCAATCAGCCCCAGCATTTT.